The 17 T cell receptor beta chains given below trace back to one sample, sequenced in a study of cytomegalovirus exposure and HLA in healthy donors. Amplification used 60 Vbeta primers and 13 Jbeta primers. Repertoires were generated with immunoSEQ multiplex PCR, while TCRdb's copy carries only in-frame clones and drops some. Counted here are some 130,000 clones, 80% to 90% occurring once; the ten biggest clones make up roughly 2.7%. Source material: PBMCs. Every receptor here comes from a man aged 50 to 59 in good health and CMV-seronegative.

The rearrangement uses TRBV4-1 and TRBJ2-1, with 8 positions matching TRBD1. Germline trimming cut 4 bases from V and 4 bases from J; bases unmatched to any gene: 12. CDR3 size: 17 residues. Germline assignment: CDR1 MGHRA and CDR2 YSYEKL. DNA of the CDR3: TGCGCCAGCAGCCGGAGGGACAGGAGACTGACTTACAATGAGCAGTTCTTC. Translated, it gives CASSRRDRRLTYNEQFF.

This chain uses TRBV15 with TRBJ1-1, with no clear D. The CDR3 loop spans 14 amino acids. Trimming took off 1 base at V and 4 bases at J, with 10 bases between the two ends. In germline, CDR1 is LNHNV, CDR2 YYDKDF (reference sequence). CDR3 region: CATSRVLGRTEAFF. As DNA, the CDR3 is TGTGCCACCAGCAGAGTGCTGGGCCGCACTGAAGCTTTCTTT.

The chain recombines TRBV19 with TRBJ1-2, with TRBD1 as a possible D gene (5 bases). Germline CDR1 LNHDA, CDR2 SQIVND (reference sequence). Trimming removed 5 bases at V and 5 bases at J, with 12 bases between. The CDR3 has 13 amino acids. The CDR3 nucleotides are TGTGCCAGTAGTGTGGAGGGGCGGTATGGCTACACCTTC. As protein: CASSVEGRYGYTF.

The rearrangement links TRBV11-2 to TRBJ2-7, with D perhaps matching TRBD2 (5 bases). The CDR3 runs to 12 residues. V was trimmed by 8 bases and J by 3 bases, leaving 11 bases between them. Germline V gene lookup returns CDR1 SGHAT and CDR2 FQNNGV. The CDR3 nucleotides are TGTGCCAGCGGACTCACGAACTACGAGCAGTACTTC. It encodes CASGLTNYEQYF.

This clone has more than one count but fewer than ten. The chain couples TRBV9 to TRBJ2-2, with D perhaps matching TRBD2 (6 bases). The CDR3 is 14 residues long. Germline CDR1 SGDLS, CDR2 YYNGEE. Between the trimmed V and J ends, which lost 0 bases and 6 bases, there was a span of 9 bases. CDR3: CASSVGRVAGELFF. The CDR3 DNA sequence: TGTGCCAGCAGCGTAGGGAGGGTGGCCGGGGAGCTGTTTTTT. The full variable domain, completed using reference TRBV9 and TRBJ2-2, is DSGVTQTPKHLITATGQRVTLRCSPRSGDLSVYWYQQSLDQGLQFLIQYYNGEERAKGNILERFSAQQFPDLHSELNLSSLELGDSALYFCASSVGRVAGELFFGEGSRLTVL.

This chain connects TRBV5-1 to TRBJ2-3; 9 bases fit TRBD2. The CDR3 has 17 amino acids. Per the germline V gene, CDR1 is SGHRS and CDR2 is YFSETQ. Unmatched junction bases numbered 5, after V lost 0 bases and J lost 0 bases. CDR3 sequence (DNA): TGCGCCAGCAGCTTGGGCGGGGGGGCCTCTAGCACAGATACGCAGTATTTT. It specifies CASSLGGGASSTDTQYF.

This clone was seen a single time. The chain joins TRBV13 to TRBJ1-2, with a possible D match to TRBD1 (5 bases). The V end was cut by 1 base, the J end by 1 base, with 10 bases between. The CDR3 has 15 amino acids. Germline V gives CDR1 PRHDT, CDR2 FYEKMQ (reference sequence). For the CDR3, the DNA is TGTGCCAGCAGCTTAGAGGTGGGGCTTAACTATGGCTACACCTTC. This translates into CASSLEVGLNYGYTF.

V and J are TRBV5-8 and TRBJ2-5; perhaps TRBD1 as D (5 bases). The J call may be mistaken, given a closer DNA end match to TRBJ2-7. The CDR3 is made up of 14 amino acids. The V gene's germline CDR1 is SGHTS and CDR2 YDEGEE. The CDR3 nucleotides are TGTGCCAGCAGCCCCCGACCCGACAGCTACGAGCAGTACTTC. Residues: CASSPRPDSYEQYF.

CDR3 nucleotides: TGTGCCAGTTACCGGGGAGGGATTGGTTCGTCCTACGAGCAGTACTTC. This gives the protein CASYRGGIGSSYEQYF. The V gene is TRBV5-4, the J gene TRBJ2-7; TRBD2 matches 7 bases. Germline assignment: CDR1 SGHNT and CDR2 YYREEE (reference sequence). The CDR3 totals 16 residues. V lost 8 bases and J lost 1; bases outside the gene matches: 15.

This chain uses TRBV30 with TRBJ1-2, with 8 bases that match TRBD1. J was trimmed by 14 bases and V by 2 bases; bases with no gene match: 16. Germline values: CDR1 GTSNPN, CDR2 SVGIG (reference sequence). The CDR3 totals 14 residues. CDR3 residues: CAWSPEGQGPSGTF. CDR3 nucleotide sequence: TGTGCCTGGAGTCCCGAAGGACAGGGCCCGAGTGGAACCTTC. Filled out from reference TRBV30 and TRBJ1-2, the complete variable domain reads SQTIHQWPATLVQPVGSPLSLECTVEGTSNPNLYWYRQAAGRGLQLLFYSVGIGQISSEVPQNLSASRPQDRQFILSSKKLLLSDSGFYLCAWSPEGQGPSGTFGSGTRLTVV.

Only one count was recorded for this clone. The genes are TRBV4-3 and TRBJ1-2; 8 nucleotides match TRBD1. Germline V gene lookup returns CDR1 LGHNA and CDR2 YSLEER. The length of the CDR3 is 15 residues. The V segment lost 0 bases and the J segment 3 bases; nucleotides outside the gene matches: 3. CDR3 nucleotides: TGCGCCAGCAGCCAAGACGACAGGGGCCACTATGGCTACACCTTC. Its translation: CASSQDDRGHYGYTF.

V usage is TRBV29-1 and J usage is TRBJ1-1; D not resolved. Germline CDR1 is SQVTM and CDR2 is ANQGSEA. The CDR3 totals 13 residues. The V end was cut by 1 base, the J end by 5 bases, with 11 bases between. The CDR3 spells CSVEAELRTEAFF. The CDR3 DNA follows: TGCAGCGTTGAAGCCGAATTGAGGACTGAAGCTTTCTTT.

A few counts support this clone. The chain combines TRBV7-9 with TRBJ2-1; the D is unclear. CDR1 is SEHNR, CDR2 FQNEAQ, per germline (reference sequence). The CDR3 is 13 amino acids. The V and J ends lost 0 bases and 4 bases respectively, with 4 bases between them. CDR3 DNA sequence: TGTGCCAGCAGCTTAGCTTTATACAATGAGCAGTTCTTC. Its protein is CASSLALYNEQFF. The variable domain in full, with the rest retrieved from reference TRBV7-9 and TRBJ2-1, is DTGVSQNPRHKITKRGQNVTFRCDPISEHNRLYWYRQTLGQGPEFLTYFQNEAQLEKSRLLSDRFSAERPKGSFSTLEIQRTEQGDSAMYLCASSLALYNEQFFGPGTRLTVL.

The chain combines TRBV12-5 with TRBJ1-5; TRBD1 aligns across 7 bases. Germline CDR1 LGHNT, CDR2 FRNRAP. This CDR3 comprises 18 residues. V trimming: 0 bases; J trimming: 0 bases; junction bases outside the gene matches: 8. The CDR3 coding sequence is TGTGCTAGTGGTTTGGTAAGATGGGACAGCCTTAGCAATCAGCCCCAGCATTTT. The encoded protein is CASGLVRWDSLSNQPQHF.

This clone showed up just a few times. CDR3 sequence (DNA): TGCGCCAGCAGGTCACAGTCGAACACTGAAGCTTTCTTT. Residues: CASRSQSNTEAFF. The gene calls are TRBV5-1 and TRBJ1-1; D gene uncertain. The ends were cut back, 5 bases at V and 1 base at J, with 9 bases in the middle. The CDR3 runs to 13 residues. From germline, CDR1 is SGHRS and CDR2 YFSETQ.

The rearrangement joins TRBV29-1 to TRBJ1-2; 8 nucleotides match TRBD1. Germline CDR1 reads SQVTM; CDR2 reads ANQGSEA. J gave up 4 bases and V 1 base, and 8 bases lay outside the gene matches. The CDR3 is 15 amino acids. DNA for the CDR3: TGCAGCGTTGAAGGGTTAGGGACAGGTCCCTATGGCTACACCTTC. This sequence encodes CSVEGLGTGPYGYTF.

The CDR3 DNA reads as TGTGCCAGTAGCCTCATTGTAGCGGGGGGGCGCTCCTACAATGAGCAGTTCTTC. Residues: CASSLIVAGGRSYNEQFF. V and J are TRBV19 and TRBJ2-1; 11 nucleotides agree with TRBD2. V gave up 6 bases and J gave up 0 bases; unmatched junction bases: 10. This CDR3 has 18 amino acids. Germline lookup yields CDR1 LNHDA and CDR2 SQIVND (reference sequence).